These T cell receptor beta chains were read from a single sample in a study of long-term antiretroviral therapy in people with HIV. Repertoires were generated with immunoSEQ multiplex PCR, while TCRdb's copy carries only in-frame clones and drops some. Of about 25,000 clones in the sample, around three quarters were seen once. The sample consisted of unsorted PBMCs, taken 1.2 years after starting antiretroviral therapy. The receptors come from a woman between 35 and 50 years old with HIV. The CDR3 runs from the conserved cysteine through the conserved F or W. D genes are given only for firm matches. Size is omitted from some rows. Given values are once, few, many or a class for expanded clones.

>TRBJ2-7|16|-|TRBV7-2|TRBD1
CASSRSGTGGSNEQYF
TGTGCCAGCAGCCGATCCGGGACAGGGGGTTCCAACGAGCAGTACTTC
>TRBJ2-7|18|-|TRBV7-8|TRBD2
CASSLAPMTSGRPHEQYF
TGTGCCAGCAGCTTAGCGCCTATGACTAGCGGGAGGCCCCACGAGCAGTACTTC
>TRBJ2-3|14|-|TRBV7-2|-
CASSLGVGTDTQYF
TGTGCCAGCAGCTTAGGGGTGGGCACAGATACGCAGTATTTT
>TRBJ1-2|14|-|TRBV6-6|TRBD1
CASSGQGDSYGYTF
TGTGCCAGCAGTGGTCAAGGGGACAGTTATGGCTACACCTTC
>TRBJ2-7|12|-|TRBV6-6|-
CASSYPGGEQYF
TGTGCCAGCAGTTACCCTGGGGGCGAGCAGTACTTC
>TRBJ2-3|16|-|TRBV19|TRBD1
CASSSSDRIGTDTQYF
TGTGCCAGTAGTTCCTCGGACAGGATAGGGACAGATACGCAGTATTTT
>TRBJ2-5|19|-|TRBV28|TRBD2
CASSPRRGAPSGRAETQYF
TGTGCCAGCAGTCCTAGGAGGGGGGCCCCTAGCGGGAGGGCGGAGACCCAGTACTTC
>TRBJ2-2|15|-|TRBV5-4|TRBD1
CATSKTQGVSGELFF
TGTGCCACATCCAAGACCCAGGGGGTGTCCGGGGAGCTGTTTTTT
>TRBJ2-1|18|-|TRBV13|TRBD2
CASSLGNLGGGPYNEQFF
TGTGCCAGCAGCTTGGGAAATTTGGGCGGGGGGCCCTACAATGAGCAGTTCTTC
>TRBJ1-2|15|few|TRBV4-2|-
CASSQAIKVNYGYTF
TGTGCCAGCAGCCAAGCGATAAAGGTTAACTATGGCTACACCTTC
>TRBJ1-3|15|-|TRBV10-2|-
CASSLRGLTGNTIYF
TGCGCCAGCAGTCTCCGGGGGCTAACTGGAAACACCATATATTTT
>TRBJ1-2|14|once|TRBV5-4|TRBD1
CASSWTGGNYGYTF
TGTGCCAGCAGCTGGACAGGGGGTAACTATGGCTACACCTTC
>TRBJ2-2|15|-|TRBV5-1|-
CASSFSGAHTGELFF
TGCGCCAGCAGCTTTTCGGGGGCCCACACCGGGGAGCTGTTTTTT
>TRBJ2-1|15|-|TRBV18|TRBD2
CASSPTSGGANEQFF
TGTGCCAGCTCACCGACTAGCGGGGGGGCCAATGAGCAGTTCTTC
>TRBJ2-7|14|-|TRBV27|-
CASSWGQVGYEQYF
TGTGCCAGCAGTTGGGGCCAGGTAGGTTACGAGCAGTACTTC
>TRBJ2-4|13|-|TRBV7-9|TRBD2
CASSGTSEEVKYF
TGTGCCAGCAGCGGGACTAGCGAGGAGGTGAAGTACTTC
>TRBJ2-1|12|-|TRBV2|-
CASSDAYNEQFF
TGTGCCAGCAGTGATGCCTACAATGAGCAGTTCTTC
>TRBJ2-2|17|few|TRBV30|-
CAWSVRPLPTLIGELFF
TGTGCCTGGAGTGTACGGCCCCTACCTACCCTTATCGGGGAGCTGTTTTTT
>TRBJ1-5|17|-|TRBV18|-
CASSPPDSQAAGQPQHF
TGTGCCAGCTCACCACCGGACAGCCAGGCTGCGGGTCAGCCCCAGCATTTT
>TRBJ1-2|15|-|TRBV5-1|-
CASSLGRVGNYGYTF
TGCGCCAGCAGCTTAGGTAGGGTCGGCAACTATGGCTACACCTTC
>TRBJ2-7|14|-|TRBV7-9|TRBD1
CASSVWTGKYEQYF
TGTGCCAGCAGCGTATGGACAGGGAAATACGAGCAGTACTTC
>TRBJ2-3|17|-|TRBV5-1|TRBD2
CASSLASLAGNTDTQYF
TGCGCCAGCAGCTTGGCCTCCCTAGCGGGGAACACAGATACGCAGTATTTT
>TRBJ1-2|12|-|TRBV29-1|-
CSVRGGAYGYTF
TGCAGCGTTCGGGGGGGAGCTTATGGCTACACCTTC
>TRBJ2-1|14|-|TRBV18|-
CASSPLTSLNEQFF
TGTGCCAGCTCACCGCTAACTTCCTTGAATGAGCAGTTCTTC
>TRBJ2-5|15|-|TRBV11-3|TRBD1
CASSLDRGAGETQYF
TGTGCCAGCAGCCTGGACAGGGGGGCTGGAGAGACCCAGTACTTC
>TRBJ1-4|13|-|TRBV7-2|-
CASSLSVGEKLFF
TGTGCCAGCAGCTTATCGGTGGGCGAAAAACTGTTTTTT
>TRBJ1-2|15|-|TRBV11-2|TRBD1
CASSLDGTAWDGYTF
TGTGCCAGCAGCTTAGATGGGACAGCCTGGGATGGCTACACCTTC